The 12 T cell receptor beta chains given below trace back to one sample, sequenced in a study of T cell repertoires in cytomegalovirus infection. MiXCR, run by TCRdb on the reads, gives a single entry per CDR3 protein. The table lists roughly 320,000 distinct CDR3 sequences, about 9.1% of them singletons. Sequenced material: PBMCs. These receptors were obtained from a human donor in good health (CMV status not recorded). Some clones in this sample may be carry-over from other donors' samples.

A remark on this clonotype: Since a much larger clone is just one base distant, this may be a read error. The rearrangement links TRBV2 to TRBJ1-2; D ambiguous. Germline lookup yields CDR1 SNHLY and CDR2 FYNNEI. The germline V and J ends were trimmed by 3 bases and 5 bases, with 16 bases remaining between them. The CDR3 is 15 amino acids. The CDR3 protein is CASSDAGGEEYGYTF. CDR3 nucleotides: TGTGCCAGCAGTGACGCGGGCGGGGAAGAGTATGGCTACACCTTC.

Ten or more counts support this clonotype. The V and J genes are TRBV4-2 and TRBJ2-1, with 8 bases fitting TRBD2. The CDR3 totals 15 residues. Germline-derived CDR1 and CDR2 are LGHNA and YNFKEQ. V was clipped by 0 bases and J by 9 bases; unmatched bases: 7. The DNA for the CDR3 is TGTGCCAGCAGCCAAGATACGGGGGGGGCGAGTGAGCAGTTCTTC. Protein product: CASSQDTGGASEQFF.

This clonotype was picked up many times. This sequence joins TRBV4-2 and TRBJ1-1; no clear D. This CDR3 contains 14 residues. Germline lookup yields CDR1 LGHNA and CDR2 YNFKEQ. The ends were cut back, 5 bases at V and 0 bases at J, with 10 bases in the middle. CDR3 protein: CASSSLQMNTEAFF. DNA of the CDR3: TGTGCCAGCAGCTCCCTTCAGATGAACACTGAAGCTTTCTTT.

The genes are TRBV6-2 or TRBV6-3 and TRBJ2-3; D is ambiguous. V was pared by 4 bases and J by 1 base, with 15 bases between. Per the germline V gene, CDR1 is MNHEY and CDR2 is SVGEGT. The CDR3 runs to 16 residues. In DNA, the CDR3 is TGTGCCAGCAGTTGGGCCCCGGGCGCTGGCACAGATACGCAGTATTTT. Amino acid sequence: CASSWAPGAGTDTQYF.

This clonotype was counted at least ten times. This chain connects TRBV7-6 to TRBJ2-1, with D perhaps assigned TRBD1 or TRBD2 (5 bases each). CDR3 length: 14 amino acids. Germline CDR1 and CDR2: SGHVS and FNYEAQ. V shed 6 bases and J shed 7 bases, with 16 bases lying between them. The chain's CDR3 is CASSSMGVGNEQFF. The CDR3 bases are TGTGCCAGCAGTTCGATGGGGGTCGGAAATGAGCAGTTCTTC.

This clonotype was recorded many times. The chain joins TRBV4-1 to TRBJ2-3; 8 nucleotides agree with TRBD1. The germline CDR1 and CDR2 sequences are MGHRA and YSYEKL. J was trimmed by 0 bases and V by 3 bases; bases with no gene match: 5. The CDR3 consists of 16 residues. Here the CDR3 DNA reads TGCGCCAGCAGCCATGGGACAGGACGAAGCACAGATACGCAGTATTTT. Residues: CASSHGTGRSTDTQYF.

The CDR3 bases are TGCAGTGCTGGACTAGCGGGGGCCTCAGATACGCAGTATTTT. Its protein product is CSAGLAGASDTQYF. The rearrangement links TRBV20-1 to TRBJ2-3; 13 bases map to TRBD2. Germline trimming cut 5 bases from V and 4 bases from J; bases unmatched to any gene: 3. CDR1 DFQATT and CDR2 SNEGSKA come from the germline V gene (reference sequence). The CDR3 totals 14 residues.

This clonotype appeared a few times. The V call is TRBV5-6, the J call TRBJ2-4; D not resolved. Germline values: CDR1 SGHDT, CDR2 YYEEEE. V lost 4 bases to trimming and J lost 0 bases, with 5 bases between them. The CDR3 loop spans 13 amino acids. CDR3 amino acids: CASSGVAKNIQYF. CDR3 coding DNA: TGTGCCAGCAGCGGGGTAGCCAAAAACATTCAGTACTTC.

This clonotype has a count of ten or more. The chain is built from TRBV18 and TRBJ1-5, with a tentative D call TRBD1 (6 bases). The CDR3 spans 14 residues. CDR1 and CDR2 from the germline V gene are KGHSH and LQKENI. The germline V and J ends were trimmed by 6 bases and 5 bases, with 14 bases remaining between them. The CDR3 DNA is TGTGCCAGCTCCTCTCAGGACAGAGATCAGCCCCAGCATTTT. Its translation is CASSSQDRDQPQHF.

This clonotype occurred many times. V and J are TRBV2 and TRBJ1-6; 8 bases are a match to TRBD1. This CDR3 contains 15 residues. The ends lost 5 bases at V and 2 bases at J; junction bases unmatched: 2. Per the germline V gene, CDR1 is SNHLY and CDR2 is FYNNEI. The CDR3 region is CASSRQGPYNSPLHF. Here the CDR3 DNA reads TGTGCCAGCAGTAGACAGGGGCCCTATAATTCACCCCTCCACTTT.

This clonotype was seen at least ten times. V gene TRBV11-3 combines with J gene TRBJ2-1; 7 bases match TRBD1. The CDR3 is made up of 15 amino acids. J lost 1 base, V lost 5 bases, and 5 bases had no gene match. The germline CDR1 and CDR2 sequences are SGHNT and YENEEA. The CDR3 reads CASSRDRASYNEQFF. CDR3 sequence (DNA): TGTGCCAGCAGCCGAGACAGGGCTTCCTACAATGAGCAGTTCTTC.

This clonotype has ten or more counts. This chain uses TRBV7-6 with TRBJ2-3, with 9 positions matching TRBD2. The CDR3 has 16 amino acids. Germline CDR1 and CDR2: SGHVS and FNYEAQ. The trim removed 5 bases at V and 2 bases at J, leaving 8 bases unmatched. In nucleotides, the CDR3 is TGTGCCAGCAGCCTAGTGGTAGCGGGGGACACAGATACGCAGTATTTT. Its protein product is CASSLVVAGDTDTQYF.